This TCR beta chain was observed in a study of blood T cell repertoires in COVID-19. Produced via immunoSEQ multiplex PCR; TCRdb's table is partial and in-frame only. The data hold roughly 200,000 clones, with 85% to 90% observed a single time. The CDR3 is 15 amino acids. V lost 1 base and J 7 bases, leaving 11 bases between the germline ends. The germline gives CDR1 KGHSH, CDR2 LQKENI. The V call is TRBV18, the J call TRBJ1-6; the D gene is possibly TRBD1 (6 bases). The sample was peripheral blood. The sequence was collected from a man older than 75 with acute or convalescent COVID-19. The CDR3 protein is CASSPRDTLNSPLHF. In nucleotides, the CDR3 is TGTGCCAGCTCACCACGGGACACGTTAAATTCACCCCTCCACTTT.